This is a list of T cell receptor beta chains from one sample in a study of regulatory T cells in long-lasting Graves disease. TCRdb re-derived calls from the multiplex PCR reads in MiXCR, one entry per CDR3 protein. This table holds 250,000 to 300,000 distinct CDR3 sequences, around a sixth found once. Separately, the same data were catalogued under a study of T cells in Graves' hyperthyroidism and ophthalmopathy.

This specimen was peripheral blood mononuclear cells (PBMCs), taken at new diagnosis, from a patient treated with antithyroid drugs. All receptors derive from a woman in her 30s with Graves disease. CDR3s include the opening cysteine and the closing phenylalanine or tryptophan. The order of the fields is J gene, clone size, V gene, D gene, CDR3 DNA, CDR3 protein. D genes are given only for firm matches. Rows may omit the clone size; those that give it use once, few, many or a size class.

TRBJ1-1 many TRBV29-1 NA TGCAGCGTTGAGTTTGACACTGAAGCTTTCTTT CSVEFDTEAFF
TRBJ2-3 few TRBV19 TRBD2 TGTGCCAGTAGTATATTAGCGGGGTATCGGACAGATACGCAGTATTTT CASSILAGYRTDTQYF
TRBJ2-7 many TRBV12-3/TRBV12-4 TRBD2 TGTGCCAGCAGCCCGGGACTAGAAGGGCGGTACTTC CASSPGLEGRYF
TRBJ1-1 few TRBV20-1 NA TGCAGTGCTACGGCTAGCGGGGGGGTCACTGAAGCTTTCTTT CSATASGGVTEAFF
TRBJ2-3 many TRBV7-9 TRBD2 TGTGCCAGCAGCTTAAGTGAAGCGGGGGAGCCCTCGGATACGCAGTATTTT CASSLSEAGEPSDTQYF
TRBJ2-6 many TRBV27 NA TGTGCCAGCAGTCGGGACGCCGGAATTGGGGCCAACGTCCTGACTTTC CASSRDAGIGANVLTF
TRBJ2-1 many TRBV7-6 TRBD2 TGTGCCAGCAGACTACTAGCGGGGGGGAACAATGAGCAGTTCTTC CASRLLAGGNNEQFF
TRBJ2-3 NA TRBV11-1 TRBD2 TGTGCCAGCAGCCCCACTAGCGGGATCGACACGCAGTATTTT CASSPTSGIDTQYF
TRBJ1-1 few TRBV10-1 NA TGCGCCAGCAGTGAAGATTCAAACGGGAGAGCTTTCTTT CASSEDSNGRAFF
TRBJ2-5 many TRBV2 NA TGTGCCAGCAGTCGGCGCAGGGGAATAGAGACCCAGTACTTC CASSRRRGIETQYF
TRBJ2-6 many TRBV7-3 NA TGTGCCAGCAGACTCGATGGGGCCAACGTCCTGACTTTC CASRLDGANVLTF
TRBJ2-4 many TRBV7-9 NA TGTGCCAGCAGCTTAGGGGGCCTTGACATTCAGTACTTC CASSLGGLDIQYF
TRBJ1-2 many TRBV6-1 NA TGTGCCAGCAGTCCCACAAACTATGGCTACACCTTC CASSPTNYGYTF
TRBJ2-7 NA TRBV28 TRBD1 TGTGCCAGCAGTTTGGGGACAGGGGCGGTCTACGAGCAGTACTTC CASSLGTGAVYEQYF
TRBJ1-6 many TRBV11-2 NA TGTGCCAGCAGCTTAGAGCCGGGGCTGGGTTCACCCCTCCACTTT CASSLEPGLGSPLHF
TRBJ1-1 many TRBV7-9 NA TGTGCCAGCAGCTTAGCTGGGCGGCGGGAAGCTTTCTTT CASSLAGRREAFF
TRBJ2-1 NA TRBV7-8 TRBD2 TGTGCCAGCAGCTTACCCCCGGGACTAGCGGGTCTGTTAGGATCCTACAATGAGCAGTTCTTC CASSLPPGLAGLLGSYNEQFF
TRBJ2-5 NA TRBV20-1 NA TGCAGTGCTAGAGACGGCAGAGCGTACCAAGAGACCCAGTACTTC CSARDGRAYQETQYF
TRBJ1-1 NA TRBV27 NA TGTGCCAGCAGTCGCTACTCTCAGGGGAACACTGAAGCTTTCTTT CASSRYSQGNTEAFF
TRBJ2-4 many TRBV27 TRBD2 TGTGCCAGTAACCCCTCCCCGGGAGGGGGAAACATTCAGTACTTC CASNPSPGGGNIQYF
TRBJ1-4 many TRBV27 TRBD1 TGTGCCAGCAGCGGGACAGGTCGCGAAAAACTGTTTTTT CASSGTGREKLFF
TRBJ2-1 NA TRBV7-2 TRBD2 TGTGCCAGCAGCTTTGGAGCGGGGGACCTTTCCTACAATGAGCAGTTCTTC CASSFGAGDLSYNEQFF
TRBJ2-4 many TRBV20-1 NA TGCAGTGCTAGAGTGGGGCTGTTTAACATTCAGTACTTC CSARVGLFNIQYF
TRBJ2-7 many TRBV2 NA TGTGCCACCGGGCCCCAGGCCCCTAACTACGAGCAGTACTTC CATGPQAPNYEQYF
TRBJ1-2 many TRBV12-3/TRBV12-4 NA TGTGCCAGCAGTTCGAGTTACTATGGCTACACCTTC CASSSSYYGYTF
TRBJ1-5 few TRBV19 NA TGTGCCAGTAGTGCAGACCCCGGGGTTGGTCAGCCCCAGCATTTT CASSADPGVGQPQHF
TRBJ1-1 NA TRBV7-8 NA TGTGCCAGCAGTTTTGCTGCGCAGGGCGGGGCTGAAGCTTTCTTT CASSFAAQGGAEAFF
TRBJ1-2 many TRBV12-3/TRBV12-4 NA TGTGCCAGCAGTTCCGGACCCTTTGCTAACTATGGCTACACCTTC CASSSGPFANYGYTF
TRBJ1-2 many TRBV3-1 TRBD1 TGTGCCAGCAGTCCAAGCGTCGGGACAGGGAATGGCTACACCTTC CASSPSVGTGNGYTF
TRBJ1-2 many TRBV7-9 NA TGTGCCAGCAGCCCGGGGGCGGGCTACACCTTC CASSPGAGYTF
TRBJ1-6 many TRBV7-8 NA TGTGCCAGCAGCTTAGGGGGTTCTGATTCACCCCTCCACTTT CASSLGGSDSPLHF
TRBJ2-7 many TRBV29-1 NA TGCAGCGCAGAGGGGGGCACCTACGAGCAGTACTTC CSAEGGTYEQYF
TRBJ1-1 many TRBV3-1 NA TGTGCCAGCAGCGGGATTTCGGGGGGCACTGAAGCTTTCTTT CASSGISGGTEAFF
TRBJ1-5 many TRBV2 NA TGTGCCAGCAGTGACAGGAGTAGCAATCAGCCCCAGCATTTT CASSDRSSNQPQHF
TRBJ2-1 NA TRBV20-1 TRBD2 TGCAGTGCTAGAATTCCCGGACTAGCATCCTACAATGAGCAGTTCTTC CSARIPGLASYNEQFF
TRBJ1-4 NA TRBV7-8 NA TGTGCCAGCAGCCGGGGGGTATTGGAAAAACTGTTTTTT CASSRGVLEKLFF
TRBJ2-7 many TRBV5-1 NA TGTGCCAGCAGCCCCCACATAAACTCCTACGAGCAGTACTTC CASSPHINSYEQYF
TRBJ2-1 many TRBV20-1 NA TGCAGTGCCCTCCAGGTGGGGAGGAATGAGCAGTTCTTC CSALQVGRNEQFF
TRBJ1-6 NA TRBV25-1 NA TGTGCCAGCAGTGCCCAACCCCGGGAGACTTCCATGGGTTCACCCCTCCACTTT CASSAQPRETSMGSPLHF
TRBJ2-7 few TRBV12-3/TRBV12-4 NA TGTGCCAGCAGTTTCAGATCCTACGAGCAGTACTTC CASSFRSYEQYF
TRBJ2-7 NA TRBV7-2 TRBD1 TGTGCCAGCAGCTTACGTCAGGGGGCGGGTAGCTACGAGCAGTACTTC CASSLRQGAGSYEQYF
TRBJ2-1 NA TRBV6-1 NA TGTGCCAGCAGAGCCTTGGAGCCATCCCATGAGCAGTTCTTC CASRALEPSHEQFF
TRBJ1-2 many TRBV7-9 NA TGTGCCAGCAGCCGCCCGACAGCAGGCTACACCTTC CASSRPTAGYTF
TRBJ2-1 NA TRBV10-2 TRBD1 TGCGCCAGCAGTCCAACAGGGGACGGCTACAATGAGCAGTTCTTC CASSPTGDGYNEQFF
TRBJ2-7 many TRBV11-1 TRBD1 TGTGCCAGCAGCTTTACAGGGACAGGGATATCCTACGAGCAGTACTTC CASSFTGTGISYEQYF
TRBJ1-1 many TRBV20-1 NA TGCAGTGCAGGGTTTTTGGGTACTGAAGCTTTCTTT CSAGFLGTEAFF